This T cell receptor beta chain was found in a study of blood T cell repertoires in COVID-19. Study as a whole: T cells, B-cell-depleted T cells, or PBMCs provided the cDNA or gDNA that served as material.

Looked up from germline, CDR1 is SGDLS and CDR2 is YYNGEE. The V gene end was trimmed by 1 base and the J gene end by 7 bases; junction bases not matched to a gene: 9. The length of the CDR3 is 16 residues. Repertoires were generated with immunoSEQ multiplex PCR, while TCRdb's copy carries only in-frame clones and drops some. Of approximately 220,000 clones listed, around 82% are singletons. This rearrangement joins TRBV9 to TRBJ2-1, with 9 bases that match TRBD2. The sequenced sample consisted of peripheral blood. This sequence originates from a woman aged 45-65 years with acute or convalescent COVID-19. CDR3 in amino acids: CASSVRWAGGPNEQFF. The CDR3 DNA sequence: TGTGCCAGCAGCGTAAGGTGGGCGGGAGGGCCGAATGAGCAGTTCTTC.